These T cell receptor beta chains were read from a single sample in a study of T cell responses to AZD1222 COVID-19 vaccine. The repertoire was sequenced with immunoSEQ multiplex PCR; TCRdb's copy has only in-frame clones and lacks some. This table holds 90,000 to 150,000 clones, roughly 91% found once. The sample was peripheral blood, taken 28 days after the second AZD1222 dose. The receptors were sampled from an adult who received the AZD1222 COVID-19 vaccine. The CDR3 runs from the conserved cysteine through the conserved F or W. D genes are given only for firm matches. Part of the rows lack a size; the others show once, few, many or a class for expanded clones.

>-|TRBJ1-6|-|TRBV7-2
CASSFTGSPLHF
TGTGCCAGCAGCTTTACGGGCTCACCCCTCCACTTT
>-|TRBJ1-2|-|TRBV6-5
CASTPTRGYGYTF
TGTGCCAGCACCCCCACCCGGGGGTATGGCTACACCTTC
>-|TRBJ2-7|-|TRBV27
CASSLRFDGQQSSYEQYF
TGTGCCAGCAGTTTAAGATTCGATGGACAGCAGAGTTCCTACGAGCAGTACTTC
>-|TRBJ1-1|-|TRBV5-1
CASSSPQGSTEAFF
TGCGCCAGCAGCTCGCCACAGGGTAGCACTGAAGCTTTCTTT
>-|TRBJ1-6|once|TRBV3-1/TRBV3-2
CASSQAAGPGPLHF
TGTGCCAGCAGCCAAGCTGCAGGCCCCGGACCCCTCCACTTT
>-|TRBJ1-1|-|TRBV20-1
CSAPVSTEAFF
TGCAGTGCGCCCGTGTCGACTGAAGCTTTCTTT
>-|TRBJ2-7|-|TRBV13
CASSHLGLNEAYEQYF
TGTGCCAGCAGCCACCTAGGCCTCAACGAGGCCTACGAGCAGTACTTC
>TRBD1|TRBJ1-2|-|TRBV7-9
CASSLVGQNYGYTF
TGTGCCAGCAGCCTAGTGGGACAGAATTATGGCTACACCTTC
>TRBD2|TRBJ2-7|-|TRBV13
CASSRGLSEQYF
TGTGCCAGCAGCAGGGGACTAAGCGAGCAGTACTTC
>-|TRBJ2-2|-|TRBV28
CAGTDTNTGELFF
TGTGCCGGTACGGACACTAACACCGGGGAGCTGTTTTTT
>-|TRBJ1-2|-|TRBV19
CASSTAAGTSSNYGYTF
TGTGCCAGTAGTACCGCCGCCGGGACGTCTTCTAACTATGGCTACACCTTC
>TRBD1|TRBJ2-7|-|TRBV7-9
CASSLGQGTYEQYF
TGTGCCAGCAGCTTGGGACAGGGAACCTACGAGCAGTACTTC
>-|TRBJ2-7|-|TRBV11-3
CASSLVQSSYEQYF
TGTGCCAGCAGCTTAGTACAGAGCTCCTACGAGCAGTACTTC
>-|TRBJ1-1|few|TRBV30
CAWTGRVGIAEAFF
TGTGCCTGGACAGGGAGGGTTGGTATCGCTGAAGCTTTCTTT
>TRBD1|TRBJ1-5|-|TRBV2
CASRRGQGGNQPQHF
TGTGCCAGCAGGCGGGGACAGGGGGGCAATCAGCCCCAGCATTTT
>TRBD2|TRBJ2-7|-|TRBV4-1
CASSQQALSGGGSEQYF
TGCGCCAGCAGCCAGCAGGCCCTTAGCGGGGGTGGGTCCGAGCAGTACTTC